The 22 T cell receptor beta chains given below trace back to one sample, sequenced in a study of control samples from healthy donors and cancer patients. Assay used: immunoSEQ multiplex PCR; TCRdb lists only in-frame clones, some missing. The profile shows fewer than 200,000 clones, around 88% of them singletons. Sequenced sample: blood. Receptors originate from a woman between 25 and 40 years old in good health.

CDR3 coding DNA: TGTGCCAGCAGCCAAGTGAGGGCCGTTGATCCCTTATCAAGAGATCACCTACTGGCCCAGTACTTC. Translated: CASSQVRAVDPLSRDHLLAQYF. The J gene is TRBJ2-5, the V gene TRBV3-1 (or the pseudogene TRBV3-2), with D tentatively TRBD2 (5 bases). The V end lost 1 base, the J end lost 9 bases, and 39 bases lay between the germline ends. Germline lookup yields CDR1 LGHDT and CDR2 YNNKEL (reference sequence). The CDR3 runs to 22 residues.

The genes are TRBV24-1 and TRBJ2-2; D gene uncertain. Trimming took 4 bases from V and 0 from J, leaving 5 bases between them. This CDR3 has 14 amino acids. Germline V gene sequence: CDR1 KGHDR, CDR2 SFDVKD. Here the CDR3 DNA reads TGTGCCACCAGTGACGCAACGAACACCGGGGAGCTGTTTTTT. Amino acid sequence: CATSDATNTGELFF.

J is TRBJ1-3 and V is TRBV9; no reliable D call. CDR3 size: 17 residues. V gave up 2 bases and J gave up 0 bases, with 15 bases separating them. CDR1 is SGDLS, CDR2 YYNGEE, per germline. The CDR3 coding sequence is TGTGCCAGCAGCGTCAATCCTTTACAGAGCTCTGGAAACACCATATATTTT. Translation: CASSVNPLQSSGNTIYF. The entire variable domain, with the rest obtained from reference TRBV9 and TRBJ1-3, is as follows: DSGVTQTPKHLITATGQRVTLRCSPRSGDLSVYWYQQSLDQGLQFLIQYYNGEERAKGNILERFSAQQFPDLHSELNLSSLELGDSALYFCASSVNPLQSSGNTIYFGEGSWLTVV.

The chain joins TRBV7-6 to TRBJ2-7, with 13 nucleotides matching TRBD2. CDR1 SGHVS and CDR2 FNYEAQ come from the germline V gene. The CDR3 is made up of 15 amino acids. V shed 6 bases and J 2 bases; nucleotides not matched to a gene: 4. CDR3 amino acids: CASRRGTSGTYEQYF. CDR3 nucleotide sequence: TGTGCCAGCAGGCGGGGGACTAGCGGGACCTACGAGCAGTACTTC.

CDR3: CASSQPGRGVNEKLFF. The CDR3 nucleotides read TGTGCCAGCAGCCAGCCGGGCCGAGGGGTTAATGAAAAACTGTTTTTT. The chain employs TRBV3-1 (or the pseudogene TRBV3-2) and TRBJ1-4; D may be TRBD1 (5 bases). This CDR3 spans 16 amino acids. V shed 3 bases and J shed 4 bases, with 15 bases lying between them. Germline V gene data show CDR1 as LGHDT and CDR2 as YNNKEL (reference sequence).

The V gene is TRBV7-9, the J gene TRBJ2-7; 9 nucleotides line up with TRBD1. V was clipped by 5 bases and J by 2 bases; unmatched bases: 7. CDR1 SEHNR and CDR2 FQNEAQ come from the germline V gene (reference sequence). This CDR3 is 15 amino acids long. CDR3 bases: TGTGCCAGCAGCACAACCGGACAGGGGACCTACGAGCAGTACTTC. It translates to CASSTTGQGTYEQYF. Variable domain in full (rest from reference TRBV7-9 and TRBJ2-7): DTGVSQNPRHKITKRGQNVTFRCDPISEHNRLYWYRQTLGQGPEFLTYFQNEAQLEKSRLLSDRFSAERPKGSFSTLEIQRTEQGDSAMYLCASSTTGQGTYEQYFGPGTRLTVT.

The chain joins TRBV4-1 to TRBJ2-5; TRBD1 aligns across 7 bases. The length of the CDR3 is 14 residues. Germline CDR1 reads MGHRA; CDR2 reads YSYEKL. J lost 6 bases, V lost 0 bases, and 4 bases had no gene match. In DNA form, the CDR3 reads TGCGCCAGCAGCCAAGAGACAGGGACAAAGACCCAGTACTTC. This translates into CASSQETGTKTQYF.

In this sample, this clone turned up once. The rearrangement joins TRBV28 to TRBJ2-7; 9 bases fit TRBD2. CDR1 and CDR2 from the germline V gene are MDHEN and SYDVKM. After removal of 3 bases from V and 5 bases from J, the junction contained 8 bases not matched to a gene. The CDR3 spans 15 residues. The CDR3, as DNA: TGTGCCAGCAGTTTGGGGCGGGAGGGCCTAGACGAGCAGTACTTC. The encoded protein is CASSLGREGLDEQYF. Looking up the rest from reference TRBV28 and TRBJ2-7 gives the full variable domain: DVKVTQSSRYLVKRTGEKVFLECVQDMDHENMFWYRQDPGLGLRLIYFSYDVKMKEKGDIPEGYSVSREKKERFSLILESASTNQTSMYLCASSLGREGLDEQYFGPGTRLTVT.

This chain connects TRBV12-3 or TRBV12-4 to TRBJ2-7; D uncertain. This CDR3 is built from 11 residues. The germline V and J ends were trimmed by 3 bases and 7 bases, with 7 bases remaining between them. The DNA for the CDR3 is TGTGCCAGCAGTTTCGGCGGTGAGCAGTACTTC. Its protein is CASSFGGEQYF.

This chain joins TRBV10-3 and TRBJ1-1; TRBD1 is a possible D gene (5 bases). V was shortened by 2 bases and J by 5 bases, with 9 bases between the two germline ends. Germline CDR1 and CDR2: ENHRY and SYGVKD. The CDR3 has 13 residues. CDR3 in amino acids: CAISEGGGTEAFF. DNA for the CDR3: TGTGCCATCAGTGAGGGGGGGGGAACTGAAGCTTTCTTT.

CDR3 region: CASSPDRVGTGELFF. In nucleotides, the CDR3 is TGTGCCAGCAGCCCGGACAGGGTGGGCACCGGGGAGCTGTTTTTT. The J gene is TRBJ2-2, the V gene TRBV7-9; 8 positions agree with TRBD1. CDR3 length: 15 residues. After removal of 5 bases from V and 4 bases from J, the junction contained 6 bases not matched to a gene. The germline gives CDR1 SEHNR, CDR2 FQNEAQ (reference sequence).

In the case of this clone: This specimen includes other DNA sequences encoding the same CDR3. The chain uses TRBV19 and TRBJ2-3, with 8 bases aligning to TRBD2. This CDR3 is 15 amino acids long. J lost 5 bases, V lost 3 bases, and 7 bases had no gene match. CDR1 is LNHDA and CDR2 is SQIVND in the germline V gene (reference sequence). The CDR3 bases are TGTGCCAGTAGTATTAGAGGCGCGGGAGGAGATACGCAGTATTTT. Translated: CASSIRGAGGDTQYF.

V is TRBV4-2 and J is TRBJ1-4, with 9 nucleotides matching TRBD1. V was pared by 0 bases and J by 3 bases, with 5 bases of the junction left unmatched. This CDR3 has 17 residues. Per germline, CDR1 LGHNA and CDR2 YNFKEQ. CDR3 sequence reads: CASSQEPWDRANEKLFF. The CDR3 DNA follows: TGTGCCAGCAGCCAAGAGCCCTGGGACAGGGCTAATGAAAAACTGTTTTTT.

This chain connects TRBV3-1 (or the pseudogene TRBV3-2) to TRBJ2-1, with a weak D call TRBD2 (6 bases). Trimming shortened V by 3 bases and J by 3 bases, and 15 bases separated the two germline ends. The CDR3 consists of 16 residues. Germline V gene sequence: CDR1 LGHDT, CDR2 YNNKEL (reference sequence). This CDR3 reads CASSHPTRDFYNEQFF. In DNA form, the CDR3 reads TGTGCCAGCAGCCACCCAACCCGGGACTTCTACAATGAGCAGTTCTTC.

V usage is TRBV28 and J usage is TRBJ1-1; a weak D match, TRBD1 (5 bases). The CDR3 is made up of 14 amino acids. Germline loops: CDR1 MDHEN, CDR2 SYDVKM. V was clipped by 5 bases and J by 6 bases, with 16 bases between them. The CDR3 is CASSPGRTRPEAFF. The DNA for the CDR3 is TGTGCCAGCAGTCCGGGACGGACCCGCCCTGAAGCTTTCTTT.

The CDR3 sequence: CASRLPNRGNTEAFF. For the CDR3, the DNA is TGTGCCAGCAGACTGCCGAACAGGGGCAACACTGAAGCTTTCTTT. The rearrangement links TRBV6-4 to TRBJ1-1; 7 bases are a match to TRBD1. The CDR3 spans 15 residues. Germline CDR1 is MRHNA and CDR2 is SNTAGT. J was trimmed by 2 bases and V by 6 bases; bases with no gene match: 9.

Concerning this clone: Other DNA sequences in the sample encode the same CDR3. The chain combines TRBV5-1 with TRBJ2-5; TRBD2 is a possible D gene (6 bases). Germline assignment: CDR1 SGHRS and CDR2 YFSETQ. There are 13 residues in the CDR3. Trimming took 4 bases from V and 2 from J, leaving 9 bases between them. CDR3 DNA: TGCGCCAGCAGCCTCGGGAGTCAAGAGACCCAGTACTTC. Protein product: CASSLGSQETQYF.

The sample holds a few counts of this clone. V and J are TRBV7-9 and TRBJ1-1; a weak D match, TRBD1 (5 bases). The CDR3 length is 10 residues. Per germline, CDR1 SEHNR and CDR2 FQNEAQ (reference sequence). Trimming left V 8 bases short and J 8 bases short, with 9 bases between. CDR3 coding DNA: TGTGCCAGCCAGTCAGGGGAAGCTTTCTTT. This codes for CASQSGEAFF.

This chain links TRBV28 with TRBJ2-7, with 7 bases aligning to TRBD2. The length of the CDR3 is 18 residues. J was trimmed by 0 bases and V by 5 bases; bases with no gene match: 16. From germline, CDR1 is MDHEN and CDR2 SYDVKM. CDR3 DNA: TGTGCCAGCAGTGCATCCGGGGTTTCTAGCGGAGACTCCTACGAGCAGTACTTC. This gives the protein CASSASGVSSGDSYEQYF.

This sequence joins TRBV2 and TRBJ1-6; possible D gene TRBD1, 5 bases. The CDR3 contains 15 residues. CDR1 and CDR2 (germline): SNHLY, FYNNEI. Trimming removed 8 bases at V and 0 bases at J, with 11 bases between. The CDR3 is CASALGGSYNSPLHF. CDR3 in DNA: TGTGCCAGCGCCCTTGGGGGCTCCTATAATTCACCCCTCCACTTT.

This chain joins TRBV11-2 and TRBJ2-7; tentatively, D is TRBD1 or TRBD2 (6 bases each). The length of the CDR3 is 14 residues. The ends were cut back, 3 bases at V and 4 bases at J, with 13 bases in the middle. Germline V gene data show CDR1 as SGHAT and CDR2 as FQNNGV. CDR3 region: CASSLGRTAYEQYV. CDR3 DNA sequence: TGTGCCAGCAGCTTGGGGAGGACAGCTTACGAGCAGTACGTC.

This chain links TRBV5-3 with TRBJ2-1; maybe TRBD2 (5 bases). TRBV5-3 is classed as an ORF, of uncertain function. The CDR3 loop spans 12 amino acids. V was cut by 3 bases and J by 8 bases, with 9 bases left in between. CDR3 sequence (DNA): TGTGCCAGAAGCTCCACGAGGGATGAGCAGTTCTTC. Protein sequence: CARSSTRDEQFF.